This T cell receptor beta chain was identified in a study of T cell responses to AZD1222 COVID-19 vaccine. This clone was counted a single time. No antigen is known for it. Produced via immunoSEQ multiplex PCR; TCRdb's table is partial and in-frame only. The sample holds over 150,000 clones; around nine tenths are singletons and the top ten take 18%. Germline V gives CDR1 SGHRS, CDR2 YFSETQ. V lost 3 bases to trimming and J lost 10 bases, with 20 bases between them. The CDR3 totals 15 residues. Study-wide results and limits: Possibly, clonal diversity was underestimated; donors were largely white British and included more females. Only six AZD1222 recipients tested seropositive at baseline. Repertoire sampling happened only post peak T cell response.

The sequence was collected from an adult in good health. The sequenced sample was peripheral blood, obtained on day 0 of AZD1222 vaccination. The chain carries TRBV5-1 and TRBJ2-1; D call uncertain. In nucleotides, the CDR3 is TGCGCCAGCAGCTCGATGTCCGGGCCCCTGGGAGAGCAGTTCTTC. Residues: CASSSMSGPLGEQFF.